These T cell receptor beta chains were read from a single sample in a study of T cell changes during pregnancy in multiple sclerosis. The data were produced by immunoSEQ multiplex PCR, yet TCRdb's version contains in-frame clones alone and is incomplete. The sample gives around 69,000 clones, approximately 91% of which show up once; 1.4% is in the top ten. The sequencing here drew on peripheral blood, taken in the third trimester of pregnancy. The source of these receptors is a female donor with multiple sclerosis, enrolled in a pregnancy study. The CDR3 runs from the conserved cysteine through the conserved F or W. The order of the fields is J gene, V gene, clone size, D gene, CDR3 DNA, CDR3 protein. The D gene is left open where the match is weak. Clone size is given for some rows only: seen once, a few or many times, or a class if the clone is expanded.

J: TRBJ1-1
V: TRBV19
size: few
D: TRBD1
DNA: TGTGCCAGTAGTCCCCTGCAGGGGGCGAACACTGAAGCTTTCTTT
CDR3: CASSPLQGANTEAFF

J: TRBJ2-7
V: TRBV30
size: once
D: TRBD1
DNA: TGTGCCTGGAGTTTCCAGGGGGCAACCTACGAGCAGTACTTC
CDR3: CAWSFQGATYEQYF

J: TRBJ1-1
V: TRBV6-5
size: -
D: TRBD1
DNA: TGTGCCAGCAGTTATGACAGGGGTATAGAAGCTTTCTTT
CDR3: CASSYDRGIEAFF

J: TRBJ1-2
V: TRBV13
size: -
D: TRBD1
DNA: TGTGCCAGCAGCATCAGGGGGTTCCTCTATGGCTACACCTTC
CDR3: CASSIRGFLYGYTF

J: TRBJ1-1
V: TRBV29-1
size: -
D: -
DNA: TGCAGCGTTGCCCAGGAGGGGACTGAAGCTTTCTTT
CDR3: CSVAQEGTEAFF

J: TRBJ2-5
V: TRBV18
size: -
D: TRBD1
DNA: TGTGCCAGCTCCCAAGGGACAGGCCAAGAGACCCAGTACTTC
CDR3: CASSQGTGQETQYF

J: TRBJ1-1
V: TRBV7-3
size: -
D: -
DNA: TGTGCCAGCAGCCCACACCCAAACACTGAAGCTTTCTTT
CDR3: CASSPHPNTEAFF

J: TRBJ1-1
V: TRBV5-1
size: once
D: -
DNA: TGCGCCAGCAGCTTGGCGGTGAACACTGAAGCTTTCTTT
CDR3: CASSLAVNTEAFF

J: TRBJ2-5
V: TRBV18
size: -
D: TRBD2
DNA: TGTGCCAGCTCACCCGGGGGGGAGACCCAGTACTTC
CDR3: CASSPGGETQYF

J: TRBJ2-3
V: TRBV2
size: -
D: -
DNA: TGTGCCAGCAGTGAAAACCTCGGGGGTAGCACAGATACGCAGTATTTT
CDR3: CASSENLGGSTDTQYF

J: TRBJ1-4
V: TRBV5-6
size: -
D: TRBD1
DNA: TGTGCCAGCAGCCCATTAGGACAGGGAAATGAAAAACTGTTTTTT
CDR3: CASSPLGQGNEKLFF

J: TRBJ1-2
V: TRBV7-9
size: -
D: TRBD1
DNA: TGTGCCAGCAGCTTAATGACAGGGACGATTCGTAACTATGGCTACACCTTC
CDR3: CASSLMTGTIRNYGYTF

J: TRBJ1-2
V: TRBV15
size: -
D: -
DNA: TGTGCCACCAGCAGGGGAGCTAACTATGGCTACACCTTC
CDR3: CATSRGANYGYTF

J: TRBJ1-1
V: TRBV5-4
size: -
D: -
DNA: TGTGCCAGCAGCCGGGCGGGGTGGGACACTGAAGCTTTCTTT
CDR3: CASSRAGWDTEAFF

J: TRBJ1-2
V: TRBV6-5
size: -
D: -
DNA: TGTGCCAGCACCCGGGGGGGAGAGAGCTATGGCTACACCTTC
CDR3: CASTRGGESYGYTF

J: TRBJ2-7
V: TRBV7-9
size: -
D: -
DNA: TGTGCCAGCAGCTTAGCGTCAAGCGCTGTTGCCTACGAGCAGTACTTC
CDR3: CASSLASSAVAYEQYF

J: TRBJ2-1
V: TRBV6-1
size: few
D: TRBD2
DNA: TGTGCCAGCAGTCCGCGGGAGTCGTACAATGAGCAGTTCTTC
CDR3: CASSPRESYNEQFF

J: TRBJ1-5
V: TRBV4-2
size: -
D: TRBD1
DNA: TGTGCCACCTCGACTGGGGCTGACAGGGGGAACAATCAGCCCCAGCATTTT
CDR3: CATSTGADRGNNQPQHF

J: TRBJ1-5
V: TRBV19
size: -
D: -
DNA: TGTGCCAGTAGTATTGGAGCTTATAGCAATCAGCCCCAGCATTTT
CDR3: CASSIGAYSNQPQHF

J: TRBJ2-3
V: TRBV2
size: -
D: -
DNA: TGTGCCAGCAGTGTGGAGCGACCCAGTGCTGTTACGCAGTATTTT
CDR3: CASSVERPSAVTQYF

J: TRBJ2-1
V: TRBV10-3
size: -
D: -
DNA: TGTGCCACCCAGGGGAGCTCCTACAATGAGCAGTTCTTC
CDR3: CATQGSSYNEQFF

J: TRBJ2-5
V: TRBV2
size: -
D: TRBD2
DNA: TGTGCCAGCCTAGCGGGGGGGCCAGTAGAAGAGACCCAGTACTTC
CDR3: CASLAGGPVEETQYF

J: TRBJ2-1
V: TRBV7-3
size: -
D: TRBD2
DNA: TGTGCCAGCAGCTTAACCCTAGCGGGGGGGACGCATGAGCAGTTCTTC
CDR3: CASSLTLAGGTHEQFF

J: TRBJ1-6
V: TRBV4-1
size: -
D: -
DNA: TGCGCCAGCAGCCGAGCAGGGGAGAAAACGGCACCCCTCCACTTT
CDR3: CASSRAGEKTAPLHF

J: TRBJ1-2
V: TRBV7-6
size: -
D: -
DNA: TGTGCCAGCAGCTTGGGAGGAGACTATGGCTACACCTTC
CDR3: CASSLGGDYGYTF

J: TRBJ2-1
V: TRBV28
size: -
D: TRBD2
DNA: TGTGCCAGCAGTTTAGCCAGCGGGGCCCTCAATGAGCAGTTCTTC
CDR3: CASSLASGALNEQFF

J: TRBJ1-2
V: TRBV15
size: -
D: TRBD1
DNA: TGTGCCACCAGCACGGACAGGGAAGGCTATGGCTACACCTTC
CDR3: CATSTDREGYGYTF

J: TRBJ2-6
V: TRBV2
size: -
D: -
DNA: TGTGCCAGCAGCCCTAGTTTCTCTGGGGCCAACGTCCTGACTTTC
CDR3: CASSPSFSGANVLTF

J: TRBJ1-4
V: TRBV28
size: -
D: TRBD1
DNA: TGTGCCAGCAGTTTAGGGACAGGGGATGCGGCTAATGAAAAACTGTTTTTT
CDR3: CASSLGTGDAANEKLFF

J: TRBJ2-7
V: TRBV5-6
size: -
D: TRBD1
DNA: TGTGCCAGCAGCTTACCCGGTGAGACAGGGGTCGACGAGCAGTACTTC
CDR3: CASSLPGETGVDEQYF

J: TRBJ2-1
V: TRBV28
size: -
D: -
DNA: TGTGCCAGCAGTTTCGACAGCCGGACGCAGTTCTTC
CDR3: CASSFDSRTQFF

J: TRBJ2-4
V: TRBV7-2
size: few
D: TRBD1
DNA: TGTGCCAGCAGCTTAGGGGGGTACAGGGGGAAGGCCAAAAACATTCAGTACTTC
CDR3: CASSLGGYRGKAKNIQYF

J: TRBJ2-7
V: TRBV5-6
size: -
D: TRBD1
DNA: TGTGCCAGCAGCTCACGGGACAGGGGGCCTGTTGAGTACTTC
CDR3: CASSSRDRGPVEYF

J: TRBJ1-6
V: TRBV28
size: -
D: -
DNA: TGTGCCAGCAGCCTAAGCAGCGGAGGTCTACCCCTCCACTTT
CDR3: CASSLSSGGLPLHF

J: TRBJ1-1
V: TRBV10-1
size: -
D: -
DNA: TGCGCCAGCGGAGAGGATACTGAAGCTTTCTTT
CDR3: CASGEDTEAFF

J: TRBJ1-5
V: TRBV28
size: -
D: -
DNA: TGTGCTATACGGCGGGGGGCAGAGAATCAGCCCCAGCATTTT
CDR3: CAIRRGAENQPQHF

J: TRBJ1-5
V: TRBV5-6
size: once
D: TRBD1
DNA: TGTGCCAGCAGTTTGGAGGGGGCCGGGGCTCAGCCCCAGCATTTT
CDR3: CASSLEGAGAQPQHF

J: TRBJ1-2
V: TRBV27
size: -
D: -
DNA: TGTGCCAGCAGTTTAAGATGGGCGCCCGCAGGCGGCTACACCTTC
CDR3: CASSLRWAPAGGYTF

J: TRBJ1-6
V: TRBV30
size: -
D: -
DNA: TGTGCCTGGAGTGCCCTAGGACTCAATAATTCACCCCTCCACTTT
CDR3: CAWSALGLNNSPLHF

J: TRBJ2-5
V: TRBV4-2
size: -
D: TRBD2
DNA: TGTGCCAGCAGCGTACTAGCGGGGCCAGAGACCCAGTACTTC
CDR3: CASSVLAGPETQYF

J: TRBJ1-1
V: TRBV7-8
size: -
D: TRBD1
DNA: TGTGCCAGCAGCTTATGGGACAGGAACACTGAAGCTTTCTTT
CDR3: CASSLWDRNTEAFF

J: TRBJ1-2
V: TRBV7-2
size: -
D: TRBD1
DNA: TGTGCCAGCAGCTTAGCCCGGGACAGGGTTAACTATGGCTACACCTTC
CDR3: CASSLARDRVNYGYTF

J: TRBJ2-7
V: TRBV2
size: -
D: -
DNA: TGTGCCAGCAGTGAAATGGGAGGGGGTCCGTCCTACGAGCAGTACTTC
CDR3: CASSEMGGGPSYEQYF

J: TRBJ2-7
V: TRBV18
size: -
D: TRBD2
DNA: TGTGCCAGCTCACCTTACGGGGGGTACGAGCAGTACTTC
CDR3: CASSPYGGYEQYF

J: TRBJ1-2
V: TRBV5-5
size: once
D: TRBD1
DNA: TGTGCCAGCTCCGGGACAGGGGAATGGGATGGCTACACCTTC
CDR3: CASSGTGEWDGYTF

J: TRBJ2-1
V: TRBV2
size: -
D: TRBD1
DNA: TGTGCCAGCAGGTTCTCGGGGACAGGCTCCTACAATGAGCAGTTCTTC
CDR3: CASRFSGTGSYNEQFF

J: TRBJ2-5
V: TRBV11-2
size: -
D: -
DNA: TGTGCCAGCAGTGCTCGACTGGGCCAAGAGACCCAGTACTTC
CDR3: CASSARLGQETQYF

J: TRBJ1-6
V: TRBV5-6
size: -
D: -
DNA: TGTGCCAGCAGCTTGGGTTCGCCGGTCCTTTATAATTCACCCCTCCACTTT
CDR3: CASSLGSPVLYNSPLHF

J: TRBJ1-5
V: TRBV9
size: -
D: TRBD1
DNA: TGTGCCAGCAGCGTATGGGACAGCCCGATTTATCAGCCCCAGCATTTT
CDR3: CASSVWDSPIYQPQHF

J: TRBJ1-3
V: TRBV7-9
size: -
D: -
DNA: TGTGCCAGCAGCCCCCCCCAAGGACACACGTACTCTGGAAACACCATATATTTT
CDR3: CASSPPQGHTYSGNTIYF

J: TRBJ2-7
V: TRBV5-4
size: -
D: TRBD1
DNA: TGTGCCAGCAGCGCACGACAGGGTGTGGACGAGCAGTACTTC
CDR3: CASSARQGVDEQYF

J: TRBJ1-6
V: TRBV9
size: -
D: TRBD1
DNA: TGTGCCAGCAGCGTAGTGGGACAGGGGAATTCACCCCTCCACTTT
CDR3: CASSVVGQGNSPLHF

J: TRBJ1-1
V: TRBV27
size: once
D: -
DNA: TGTGCCAGCAGTTTAATTTCAGGGTCTACTGAAGCTTTCTTT
CDR3: CASSLISGSTEAFF

J: TRBJ1-1
V: TRBV7-9
size: -
D: -
DNA: TGTGCCAGCAGCTCGGGTGGGGGCAGGGGCCTTAACACTGAAGCTTTCTTT
CDR3: CASSSGGGRGLNTEAFF

J: TRBJ1-2
V: TRBV4-1
size: -
D: -
DNA: TGCGCCAGCAGCCAAGTCGGGTTCGGCTACACCTTC
CDR3: CASSQVGFGYTF

J: TRBJ2-2
V: TRBV5-1
size: -
D: TRBD1
DNA: TGCGCCAGCAGCTTGGGAGTGACAGGGGTTGACACCGGGGAGCTGTTTTTT
CDR3: CASSLGVTGVDTGELFF